This note documents a single T cell receptor beta chain sequence. Assay used: immunoSEQ multiplex PCR; TCRdb lists only in-frame clones, some missing. The sample includes about 72,000 clones, 80% to 90% of them seen just once. Patient sample counts ranged from 1 to 8, pretreatment and on-treatment. This sample stems from a study of PD-L1 blockade in urothelial cancer. Study summary: The patients' atezolizumab therapy, 1,200 mg intravenously every 3 weeks, started around 2014. Treatment start was followed by blood analysis at 3 weeks (second dose) and again at 6 weeks. There were a median of approximately 130,000 T cells in blood samples.

Sequenced material: PBMCs, taken around atezolizumab (anti-PD-L1) treatment. This sequence originates from a man aged 65-85 years with urothelial cancer.

The CDR3 DNA sequence: TGTGCCAGCACAGGGCGGACTGAAGCTTTCTTT. It translates to CASTGRTEAFF. The chain is built from TRBV2 and TRBJ1-1; tentative D call: TRBD1 (5 bases). The CDR3 extends over 11 amino acids. Per germline, CDR1 SNHLY and CDR2 FYNNEI. V lost 7 bases, J lost 5 bases, and 8 bases lay in between.